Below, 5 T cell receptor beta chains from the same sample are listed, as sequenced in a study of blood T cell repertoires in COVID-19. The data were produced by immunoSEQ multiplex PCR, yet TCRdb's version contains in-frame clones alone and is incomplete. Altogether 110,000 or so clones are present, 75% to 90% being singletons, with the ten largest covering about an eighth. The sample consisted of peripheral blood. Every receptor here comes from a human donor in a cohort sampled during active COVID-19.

This chain's CDR3 is CASILQGSNQPQHF. CDR3 nucleotides: TGTGCCAGCATACTACAGGGGAGCAATCAGCCCCAGCATTTT. The chain employs TRBV6-5 and TRBJ1-5; 7 positions match TRBD1. Germline V gene data show CDR1 as MNHEY and CDR2 as SVGAGI. The CDR3 contains 14 residues. The trim removed 7 bases at V and 1 base at J, leaving 4 bases unmatched.

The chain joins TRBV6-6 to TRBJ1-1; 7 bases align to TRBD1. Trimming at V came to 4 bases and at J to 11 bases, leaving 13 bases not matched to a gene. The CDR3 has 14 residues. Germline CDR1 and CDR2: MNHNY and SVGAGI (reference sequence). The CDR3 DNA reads TGTGCCAGCAGTTCCCATGACAGGGAACGGGATGCTTTCTTT. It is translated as CASSSHDRERDAFF.

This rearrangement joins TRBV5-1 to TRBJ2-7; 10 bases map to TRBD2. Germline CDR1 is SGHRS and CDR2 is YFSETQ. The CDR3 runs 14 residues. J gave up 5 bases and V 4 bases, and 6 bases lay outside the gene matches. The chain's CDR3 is CASSAGLARNEQYF. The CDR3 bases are TGCGCCAGCAGCGCGGGACTAGCGAGGAACGAGCAGTACTTC.

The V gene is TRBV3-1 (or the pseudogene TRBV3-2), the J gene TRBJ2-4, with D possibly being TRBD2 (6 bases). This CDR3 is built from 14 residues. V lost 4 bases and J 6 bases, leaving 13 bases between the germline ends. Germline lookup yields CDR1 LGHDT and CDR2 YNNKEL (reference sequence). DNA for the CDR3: TGTGCCAGCAGCCGCCGGGACTTGGGAAACATTCAGTACTTC. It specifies CASSRRDLGNIQYF.

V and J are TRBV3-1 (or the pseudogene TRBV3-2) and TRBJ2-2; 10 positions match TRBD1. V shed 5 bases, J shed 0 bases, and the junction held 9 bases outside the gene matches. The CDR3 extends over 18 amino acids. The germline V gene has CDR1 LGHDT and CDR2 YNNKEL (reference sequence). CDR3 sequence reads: CASSSRDRGTSNTGELFF. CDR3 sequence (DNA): TGTGCCAGCAGCTCCCGGGACAGGGGAACTTCGAACACCGGGGAGCTGTTTTTT.